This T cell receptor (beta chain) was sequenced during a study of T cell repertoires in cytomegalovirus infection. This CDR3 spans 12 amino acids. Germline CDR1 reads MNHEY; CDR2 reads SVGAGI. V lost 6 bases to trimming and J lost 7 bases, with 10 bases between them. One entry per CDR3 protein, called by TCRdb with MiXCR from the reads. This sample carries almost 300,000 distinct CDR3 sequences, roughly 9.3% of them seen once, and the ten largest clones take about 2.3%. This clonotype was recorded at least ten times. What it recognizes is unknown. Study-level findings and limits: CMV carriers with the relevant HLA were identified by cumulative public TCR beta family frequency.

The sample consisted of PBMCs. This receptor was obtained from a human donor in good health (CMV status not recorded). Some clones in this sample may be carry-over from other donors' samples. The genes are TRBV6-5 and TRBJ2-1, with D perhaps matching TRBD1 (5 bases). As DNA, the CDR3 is TGTGCCAGCAGAGGACAAGGAAATGAGCAGTTCTTC. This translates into CASRGQGNEQFF.